This T cell receptor beta chain was captured by sequencing in a study of shared clonotypes between healthy human individuals. Study details: Donors, aged 18 to 49, were a couple of women and three men.

Investigators spread the genomic DNA of each subset evenly over several immunoSEQ plates. Replicate sorted-subset PCRs were loaded with around 220 ng DNA, tens of thousands of T cell genomes. The table came from immunoSEQ multiplex PCR; TCRdb's copy has only in-frame clones and leaves some out. The sample consists of around 600,000 clones, approximately 95% of them appearing once. With regard to this clone: Different DNA sequences within this sample yield the same CDR3.

Deletions cut 3 bases from V and 2 bases from J, with 8 bases between. From germline, CDR1 is MNHEY and CDR2 SMNVEV (reference sequence). This CDR3 is built from 13 residues. Naive CD8 populations comprised CD45RO-negative cells positively selected for CCR7, excluding terminally differentiated effector memory CD45RA+ cells. This TCR came from a woman aged 25 to 39 in good health. Source material: naive CD8+ T cells sorted from blood. The chain combines TRBV27 with TRBJ2-7; D unresolved. CDR3 in DNA: TGTGCCAGCAGTTTTGGTTCAACCTACGAGCAGTACTTC. Residues: CASSFGSTYEQYF.